This is a list of T cell receptor beta chains from one sample in a study of regulatory T cells in long-lasting Graves disease. TCRdb re-analysed the multiplex PCR reads in MiXCR, keeping a single row per CDR3 protein. The table lists about 350,000 distinct CDR3 sequences, about a sixth of them singletons. The sample was also reused in another study, on T cells in Graves' hyperthyroidism and ophthalmopathy.

Specimen: peripheral blood mononuclear cells (PBMCs), collected at new diagnosis, from a patient treated with antithyroid drugs. The receptor set was obtained from a young woman with Graves disease. The CDR3 runs from the conserved cysteine through the conserved F or W. Each record gives: V gene, D gene, J gene, clone size, CDR3 protein, CDR3 DNA. D genes are given only for firm matches. Clone size is given for some rows only: seen once, a few or many times, or a class if the clone is expanded.

TRBV28	TRBD1	TRBJ1-4	many	CASRGTVGGKLFF	TGTGCCAGCAGGGGGACAGTGGGGGGAAAACTGTTTTTT
TRBV12-5	NA	TRBJ2-1	NA	CASGRGAGTYNEQFF	TGTGCTAGTGGAAGGGGGGCCGGTACCTACAATGAGCAGTTCTTC
TRBV12-3/TRBV12-4	NA	TRBJ1-1	many	CASTVGTEAFF	TGTGCCAGCACGGTCGGCACTGAAGCTTTCTTT
TRBV30	NA	TRBJ1-2	many	CAWRGSGTHGYTF	TGTGCCTGGAGAGGTTCAGGGACCCATGGCTACACCTTC
TRBV5-1	TRBD1	TRBJ1-3	many	CASSSLPTGEVNTIYF	TGCGCCAGCAGCTCCCTACCGACAGGGGAGGTGAACACCATATATTTT
TRBV18	NA	TRBJ2-1	many	CASSPQNSHNEQFF	TGTGCCAGCTCACCACAGAACAGCCACAATGAGCAGTTCTTC
TRBV24-1	NA	TRBJ1-5	few	CATSDWEVGGDQPQHF	TGTGCCACCAGTGACTGGGAAGTTGGGGGAGATCAGCCCCAGCATTTT
TRBV20-1	NA	TRBJ2-7	many	CSARGPRSDYEQYF	TGCAGTGCTAGAGGACCCCGGTCAGACTACGAGCAGTACTTC
TRBV5-4	NA	TRBJ2-1	few	CASSLGLGRTNNEQFF	TGTGCCAGCAGCTTGGGGCTAGGACGTACTAACAATGAGCAGTTCTTC
TRBV11-2	NA	TRBJ1-1	many	CASSLGSWGGFTEAFF	TGTGCCAGCAGCTTAGGGTCGTGGGGAGGTTTCACTGAAGCTTTCTTT
TRBV12-3/TRBV12-4	TRBD2	TRBJ2-1	many	CASSRAVAGVGDEQFF	TGTGCCAGCAGCAGAGCCGTAGCGGGAGTTGGGGATGAGCAGTTCTTC
TRBV6-1	TRBD1	TRBJ1-2	few	CASRQQGAGGYTF	TGTGCCAGCAGGCAGCAGGGGGCAGGTGGCTACACCTTC
TRBV7-2	NA	TRBJ2-5	many	CASSLVGGGETQYF	TGTGCCAGCAGCTTAGTAGGGGGTGGGGAGACCCAGTACTTC
TRBV11-3	NA	TRBJ2-1	many	CASSSTNYNEQFF	TGTGCCAGCAGCTCGACGAATTACAATGAGCAGTTCTTC
TRBV6-1	TRBD1	TRBJ2-7	few	CASGEGQGVYEQYF	TGTGCCAGCGGTGAGGGACAGGGGGTGTACGAGCAGTACTTC
TRBV5-1	NA	TRBJ2-7	many	CASSLDGTSYEQYF	TGCGCCAGCAGCTTGGACGGGACCTCCTACGAGCAGTACTTC
TRBV5-1	TRBD1	TRBJ2-2	many	CASSRGQLNTGELFF	TGTGCCAGCAGCAGGGGACAGCTGAACACCGGGGAGCTGTTTTTT
TRBV5-1	NA	TRBJ2-4	few	CASRRGDLPGSDIQYF	TGCGCCAGCAGACGGGGTGACTTACCTGGGTCAGACATTCAGTACTTC
TRBV9	NA	TRBJ2-7	few	CASSVRVHPYEQYF	TGTGCCAGCAGCGTAAGGGTCCACCCTTACGAGCAGTACTTC
TRBV20-1	NA	TRBJ2-6	NA	CSGVGRGANVLTF	TGCAGTGGAGTGGGACGTGGGGCCAACGTCCTGACTTTC
TRBV10-3	TRBD1	TRBJ2-7	NA	CAISPTGTANRYEQYF	TGTGCCATCAGTCCGACCGGGACAGCGAATCGTTACGAGCAGTACTTC
TRBV7-9	TRBD2	TRBJ2-3	many	CASSLEASGGYTDTQYF	TGTGCCAGCAGCTTAGAGGCTAGCGGGGGTTACACAGATACGCAGTATTTT
TRBV2	TRBD2	TRBJ2-7	many	CASNSGGLSYEQYF	TGTGCCAGCAACTCGGGGGGTCTCTCCTACGAGCAGTACTTC
TRBV6-1	NA	TRBJ1-1	many	CASSADPDGNTEAFF	TGTGCCAGCAGCGCCGATCCCGACGGGAACACTGAAGCTTTCTTT
TRBV5-1	NA	TRBJ2-7	many	CASSLGFEQYF	TGCGCCAGCAGCTTGGGCTTCGAGCAGTACTTC
TRBV9	TRBD1	TRBJ2-7	few	CASSVGGTGSYEQYF	TGTGCCAGCAGCGTAGGGGGGACAGGCTCCTACGAGCAGTACTTC
TRBV30	NA	TRBJ2-2	many	CAWSVPALGELFF	TGTGCCTGGAGTGTACCCGCTTTAGGGGAGCTGTTTTTT
TRBV7-9	NA	TRBJ1-1	many	CASSLQSGRNTEAFF	TGTGCCAGCAGCTTACAATCCGGACGGAACACTGAAGCTTTCTTT
TRBV2	NA	TRBJ1-1	many	CASSARQNTEAFF	TGTGCCAGCAGTGCCAGGCAGAACACTGAAGCTTTCTTT
TRBV30	TRBD1	TRBJ2-3	many	CAWNSRPGTGGDTDTQYF	TGTGCCTGGAACAGTCGTCCCGGGACAGGGGGCGACACAGATACGCAGTATTTT
TRBV20-1	NA	TRBJ1-4	few	CSAKATGNEKLFF	TGCAGTGCCAAAGCTACAGGCAATGAAAAACTGTTTTTT